Listed below are T cell receptor beta chains from one sample, sequenced in a study of identical twins. TCRdb passed the 5' RACE reads through MiXCR, listing each CDR3 protein once. The sample carries 500,000 to 700,000 distinct CDR3 sequences, less than 9% recorded once. These same data were also listed under a study on yellow fever vaccine responses in identical twins.

Sequenced: PBMCs. The receptors were gathered from a woman under 30 in good health. Each CDR3 is given with its conserved first and last residue. A D gene is named only where the DNA matches it firmly.

V gene	D gene	CDR3 protein
TRBV4-1	TRBD2	CASSQPGTRAGELFF
TRBV6-5	-	CASSNGPPGSYNEQFF
TRBV28	-	CASSNLTGSYGYTF
TRBV7-9	-	CASSGNREQFF
TRBV24-1	-	CATSDRATNYGYTF
TRBV3-1	-	CASSPPTDYNEQFF
TRBV10-3	-	CAISESRGNPSNQPQHF
TRBV4-2	-	CASRQGDIIRTSAKNIQYF
TRBV20-1	-	CSAREVQVLEAFF
TRBV4-1	-	CASSQVVVETQYF
TRBV5-5	-	CASSGAKLPTGELFF
TRBV9	-	CACSVVGGGGNEQFF
TRBV7-9	-	CASSLAGIFYNEQFF
TRBV25-1	-	CASSERNYEQFF
TRBV18	-	CASSDLSEPHNEQFF
TRBV3-1	TRBD2	CASSQDGKTSGGPRTQYF
TRBV5-1	-	CASSLGREQYF
TRBV6-5	-	CASSYARAGYEQYF
TRBV12-3/TRBV12-4	-	CASSRDYGNLFF
TRBV2	-	CASRRTIFTGELFF
TRBV3-1	TRBD2	CASSLSALAGTGELFF
TRBV6-5	TRBD1	CASSYDRAANYGYTF
TRBV10-3	-	CAIRNRDEDEKLFF
TRBV5-1	TRBD2	CASSSTGERGGTDTEYF
TRBV12-3/TRBV12-4	TRBD1	CASREGQGGGYTF
TRBV12-3/TRBV12-4	TRBD2	CASSFSGGVVNEQFF
TRBV5-5	-	CASSLVGVHSNQPQHF
TRBV5-1	-	CASSMTPGRTNTGELFF
TRBV20-1	-	CSARGSGGKNEQFF
TRBV27	TRBD2	CASSATRTRPNEQFF
TRBV7-2	TRBD2	CASSLTSGSGEQYF
TRBV5-1	-	CASSLVRLSGDTQYF
TRBV20-1	TRBD2	CSAQTSFSYEQYF
TRBV20-1	TRBD2	CSALAGNEQFF
TRBV19	TRBD2	CASSIGGSPDTQYF
TRBV29-1	-	CSAALGPLANTGELFF
TRBV11-2	TRBD2	CASSIQRGGVTSEQFF
TRBV5-1	TRBD1	CASSPTGVLVDTQYF
TRBV5-1	-	CASSLDPGMGTEAFF
TRBV7-3	-	CASTGNTGELFF
TRBV5-1	-	CASSLSHGSFGSPLHF
TRBV7-9	-	CASSPTGNEQFF
TRBV6-4	-	CASGDRLLQGWKFNYGYTF